This TCR beta chain appears in the sequencing data of a study of a mutant IDH1 vaccine in newly diagnosed glioma. As for the study in general: Either 4-6 weeks after radiotherapy alone or alongside temozolomide, vaccination was begun. Of the patients given treatment, approximately 60% were male and about 40% were female, and a mean age of roughly 40 years was recorded.

TCRdb's table, derived via immunoSEQ multiplex PCR, lists solely in-frame clones and lacks some. The data show 38,000 or so clones, 80% seen once. J was trimmed by 6 bases and V by 0 bases; bases with no gene match: 0. The CDR3 covers 14 residues. Germline assignment: CDR1 SGHNT and CDR2 YYREEE (reference sequence). Points from the study as a whole: The study observed vaccine-induced immune responses in 90% to 95% of patients.

About this clone itself: Its antigen is unknown.

Time point defined: week 11, during vaccination. Doses consisted of 300 ug of mutant IDH1 20-mer peptide each, paired with topical imiquimod. The donor cohort comprised cases of new WHO grade 3 or 4 IDH1-mutant, ATRX-lost astrocytoma. V gene TRBV5-4 combines with J gene TRBJ2-2; 9 nucleotides align to TRBD2. Sequences were derived from peripheral blood mononuclear cells (PBMCs), sampled from a glioma patient whose treatment included an IDH1 peptide vaccine. The sequence was obtained from a woman younger than 45 with glioma. Some clones in this sample may be carry-over from other donors' samples. In nucleotides, the CDR3 is TGTGCCAGCAGCTTGGGCGGGAGGGCCGGGGAGCTGTTTTTT. Amino acids: CASSLGGRAGELFF. The full variable domain, in which reference TRBV5-4 and TRBJ2-2 provide the parts outside the CDR3, is ETGVTQSPTHLIKTRGQQVTLRCSSQSGHNTVSWYQQALGQGPQFIFQYYREEENGRGNFPPRFSGLQFPNYSSELNVNALELDDSALYLCASSLGGRAGELFFGEGSRLTVL.